The 19 T cell receptor beta chains below all came from one sample that was sequenced in a study of blood T cell repertoires in COVID-19. TCRdb's table, derived via immunoSEQ multiplex PCR, lists solely in-frame clones and lacks some. The sample contains around 380,000 clones, around 87% of which appear only once. Material for sequencing was PBMCs or T cells enriched from blood (not recorded which). The receptor set was obtained from a man aged 25 to 40 who had recovered from COVID-19.

The rearrangement uses TRBV5-1 and TRBJ2-7; 7 bases are a match to TRBD1. CDR3 length: 16 amino acids. The germline V gene encodes CDR1 SGHRS and CDR2 YFSETQ. After removal of 0 bases from V and 0 bases from J, the junction contained 6 bases not matched to a gene. The CDR3 here is CASSLATGELSYEQYF. CDR3 bases: TGCGCCAGCAGCTTGGCCACAGGGGAGCTCTCCTACGAGCAGTACTTC.

The V call is TRBV11-1, the J call TRBJ2-1; the match to TRBD1 covers 10 bases. The trim removed 5 bases at V and 2 bases at J, leaving 0 bases unmatched. Germline V CDR1 and CDR2: SGHAT, FQDESV (reference sequence). CDR3 length: 14 amino acids. The DNA of the CDR3 is TGTGCCAGCAGCGGACAGGGGGCCTACAATGAGCAGTTCTTC. It is translated as CASSGQGAYNEQFF.

This chain connects TRBV30 to TRBJ1-2, with D possibly matching TRBD1 (5 bases). The CDR3 has 13 amino acids. The germline CDR1 and CDR2 sequences are GTSNPN and SVGIG (reference sequence). V dropped 5 bases and J dropped 5 bases, with 15 bases sitting between them. The CDR3 loop is CAWSGGNRYGYTF. The CDR3 DNA reads as TGTGCCTGGTCGGGGGGAAATAGGTATGGCTACACCTTC.

The rearrangement uses TRBV12-2 and TRBJ2-7; the D call TRBD1 from the table was never checked on the DNA. TRBV12-2 is noted as a pseudogene. This CDR3 spans 15 amino acids. The CDR3 DNA is TGTGCAAGTCGCAACCGGGACAGATCGCCCTACGAGCAGTACTTC. Translated: CASRNRDRSPYEQYF.

CDR3: CASSRTSGGVDEQFF. Written as DNA, the CDR3 is TGTGCCAGCTCACGGACTAGCGGGGGCGTGGATGAGCAGTTCTTC. The chain couples TRBV18 to TRBJ2-1, with 13 bases matching TRBD2. Germline CDR1 KGHSH, CDR2 LQKENI. This CDR3 has 15 amino acids. The V and J ends lost 4 bases and 8 bases, in that order; junction bases with no gene match: 5.

This clone was seen ten or more times. V and J are TRBV4-3 and TRBJ1-1; D is perhaps TRBD1 (6 bases). Per germline, CDR1 LGHNA and CDR2 YSLEER. V gave up 0 bases and J gave up 6 bases, with 14 bases separating them. There are 15 residues in the CDR3. CDR3 loop: CASSQERLRGSEAFF. The CDR3 nucleotides are TGCGCCAGCAGCCAAGAAAGGTTGAGGGGGTCTGAAGCTTTCTTT.

The chain joins TRBV6-5 to TRBJ1-1; 7 bases line up with TRBD1. The trim removed 6 bases at V and 5 bases at J, leaving 9 bases unmatched. Germline CDR1 MNHEY, CDR2 SVGAGI. CDR3 length: 14 residues. The CDR3 sequence is CASSPQGSGTEAFF. The CDR3 bases are TGTGCCAGCAGCCCACAGGGGTCAGGGACTGAAGCTTTCTTT.

The rearrangement joins TRBV6-5 to TRBJ2-2; TRBD1 aligns across 7 bases. The CDR3 spans 15 residues. J gave up 3 bases and V 6 bases, and 7 bases lay outside the gene matches. Germline loops: CDR1 MNHEY, CDR2 SVGAGI. The CDR3 coding sequence is TGTGCCAGCAGGGACAGGTGGTCGGACACCGGGGAGCTGTTTTTT. This sequence encodes CASRDRWSDTGELFF.

This clone has a single count. The chain employs TRBV6-2 or TRBV6-3 and TRBJ2-3, with 9 bases aligning to TRBD2. Germline V gene sequence: CDR1 MNHEY, CDR2 SVGEGT. CDR3 length equals 16 residues. Trimming removed 6 bases from V and 0 bases from J; junction bases left unmatched: 7. The chain's CDR3 is CASSQGLAFSTDTQYF. The CDR3 coding sequence is TGTGCCAGCAGCCAAGGACTAGCGTTTAGCACAGATACGCAGTATTTT.

J is TRBJ1-1 and V is TRBV29-1; TRBD1 aligns across 8 bases. Germline CDR1 is SQVTM and CDR2 is ANQGSEA. The CDR3 spans 12 residues. V shed 8 bases, J shed 1 base, and the junction held 3 bases outside the gene matches. The CDR3 DNA follows: TGCAGCTCCGGGACAGGGAACACTGAAGCTTTCTTT. Protein: CSSGTGNTEAFF.

The chain combines TRBV19 with TRBJ2-1, with D uncertain. Looked up from germline, CDR1 is LNHDA and CDR2 is SQIVND (reference sequence). Trimming removed 3 bases from V and 5 bases from J, with 14 bases in between. The CDR3 consists of 15 residues. CDR3 in amino acids: CASSIQWSTNNEQFF. The CDR3 DNA reads TGTGCCAGTAGTATTCAGTGGAGTACAAACAATGAGCAGTTCTTC.

The chain is built from TRBV5-4 and TRBJ2-1, with 8 bases lining up with TRBD2. The germline V gene encodes CDR1 SGHNT and CDR2 YYREEE (reference sequence). CDR3 length equals 14 residues. V lost 3 bases to trimming and J lost 4 bases; unmatched junction nucleotides: 3. The CDR3 protein is CASSSGGEYNEQFF. The CDR3 DNA follows: TGTGCCAGCAGCTCCGGGGGGGAATACAATGAGCAGTTCTTC.

The V call is TRBV2, the J call TRBJ1-2; the D is unclear. V gave up 5 bases and J gave up 8 bases, with 6 bases separating them. The CDR3 contains 10 residues. CDR1 is SNHLY, CDR2 FYNNEI, per germline. The DNA for the CDR3 is TGTGCCAGCAGTCCCATGGGCTACACCTTC. Its protein is CASSPMGYTF.

This sequence joins TRBV7-2 and TRBJ1-5; tentatively, D is TRBD1 (5 bases). In germline, CDR1 is SGHTA, CDR2 FQGNSA. There are 15 residues in the CDR3. Trimming left V 1 base short and J 2 bases short, with 9 bases between. The CDR3 DNA is TGTGCCAGCAGCTTAGTGCCCAGGGGCAATCAGCCCCAGCATTTT. It is translated as CASSLVPRGNQPQHF.

V gene TRBV7-3 combines with J gene TRBJ1-4; D might be TRBD1 (6 bases). There are 15 residues in the CDR3. Per the germline V gene, CDR1 is SGHTA and CDR2 is FQGTGA. V lost 2 bases, J lost 4 bases, and 11 bases lay in between. The CDR3 region has the DNA TGTGCCAGCAGCTTATCAGGGGCATTTAATGAAAAACTGTTTTTT. Translation: CASSLSGAFNEKLFF.

The rearrangement uses TRBV30 and TRBJ2-1; D gene unclear. From germline, CDR1 is GTSNPN and CDR2 SVGIG (reference sequence). V was pared by 2 bases and J by 7 bases, with 9 bases between. The CDR3 covers 12 residues. Here the CDR3 DNA reads TGTGCCTGGAGTCGACTTGGGAATGAGCAGTTCTTC. Protein product: CAWSRLGNEQFF. Together with reference TRBV30 and TRBJ2-1, the CDR3 gives the full variable domain: SQTIHQWPATLVQPVGSPLSLECTVEGTSNPNLYWYRQAAGRGLQLLFYSVGIGQISSEVPQNLSASRPQDRQFILSSKKLLLSDSGFYLCAWSRLGNEQFFGPGTRLTVL.

This clone occurred once. The rearrangement links TRBV5-6 to TRBJ1-1; 7 bases line up with TRBD1. The germline V gene encodes CDR1 SGHDT and CDR2 YYEEEE. V shed 2 bases, J shed 5 bases, and the junction held 6 bases outside the gene matches. CDR3 size: 14 residues. In DNA form, the CDR3 reads TGTGCCAGCAGCTTTGGGCAGGGGGATACTGAAGCTTTCTTT. This gives the protein CASSFGQGDTEAFF.

The CDR3 protein is CASSLELASRSADTQYF. The CDR3 region has the DNA TGTGCCAGCAGCTTGGAACTAGCAAGTCGGTCGGCAGATACGCAGTATTTT. The chain combines TRBV5-4 with TRBJ2-3; D might be TRBD2 (6 bases). In germline, CDR1 is SGHNT, CDR2 YYREEE (reference sequence). Between the trimmed V and J ends, which lost 0 bases and 4 bases, there was a span of 18 bases. This CDR3 comprises 17 residues.

The J gene is TRBJ1-4, the V gene TRBV10-3; 10 positions match TRBD1. Looked up from germline, CDR1 is ENHRY and CDR2 is SYGVKD. V was clipped by 0 bases and J by 6 bases; unmatched bases: 4. CDR3 length: 16 residues. CDR3 nucleotides: TGTGCCATCAGTGAGTCGTCCGGGACAGGGGATGAAAAACTGTTTTTT. This sequence encodes CAISESSGTGDEKLFF.